This is a list of T cell receptor beta chains from one sample in a study of post-analysis software for immune sequencing data. MiXCR, run by TCRdb on the PCR reads, gives a single entry per CDR3 protein. The sample contains about 540,000 distinct CDR3 sequences, 34% of which appear only once. The sample was blood. The source of these receptors is a girl aged 2-17 years with multiple sclerosis. Both conserved end residues are part of each CDR3. The order of the fields is CDR3 DNA, CDR3 protein, D gene, clone size, V gene, J gene. A D gene is named only where the DNA matches it firmly. Rows give clone size only sometimes, using once, few, many, or a class for an expanded clone.

TGTGCCAGCAGCTTGCAGCACTATGGCTACACCTTC	CASSLQHYGYTF	NA	NA	TRBV7-3	TRBJ1-2
TGTGCCATCAGTGAGTCATTTGAGGGAGATACGCAGTATTTT	CAISESFEGDTQYF	NA	NA	TRBV10-3	TRBJ2-3
TGTGCCAGCTCACCAGGCAGGGACAATGAGCAGTACTTC	CASSPGRDNEQYF	NA	NA	TRBV18	TRBJ2-7
TGTGCCAGCAGTTTTGTCGGGGGCGGCCCCCTCCACTTT	CASSFVGGGPLHF	NA	NA	TRBV12-3/TRBV12-4	TRBJ1-6
TGTGCCAGCAGCCAAACTAGCGGAGCTCAAGAGACCCAGTACTTC	CASSQTSGAQETQYF	TRBD2	NA	TRBV7-3	TRBJ2-5
TGTGCCAGCAGCCAAGATTTTGGCAGGGGAGGCTATGGCTACACCTTC	CASSQDFGRGGYGYTF	NA	NA	TRBV4-2	TRBJ1-2
TGTGCCATCAGTGAGTCGATGCAGGTGGGAAACATTCAGTACTTC	CAISESMQVGNIQYF	NA	NA	TRBV10-3	TRBJ2-4
TGCGCCAGCAGCTTGGCTAGGGCTAGCACAGATATGCAGTATTTT	CASSLARASTDMQYF	NA	NA	TRBV5-1	TRBJ2-3
TGTGCCATCAATGCCGACACAGATACGCAGTATTTT	CAINADTDTQYF	NA	NA	TRBV10-3	TRBJ2-3
TGTGCCAGCAGCTTAGCCGCGTGGCAAGTCGGGGAGCTGTTTTTT	CASSLAAWQVGELFF	NA	NA	TRBV7-9	TRBJ2-2
TGCACCCGACGGAGAGGAGCTGGCTACACCTTC	CTRRRGAGYTF	NA	NA	TRBV20-1	TRBJ1-2
TGTGCCAGCAGTGACTCGGGGGATTTCTTTGACGAGCAGTTCTTC	CASSDSGDFFDEQFF	NA	NA	TRBV6-4	TRBJ2-1
TGTGCCAGCAGCCAAGGTGGACTTCGTTCAGAGACCCAGTACTTC	CASSQGGLRSETQYF	NA	NA	TRBV4-2	TRBJ2-5
TGCGCCAGCAGCCAAGCCGGACAGCCGGGGGGTAGAGCTTTCTTT	CASSQAGQPGGRAFF	NA	few	TRBV4-1	TRBJ1-1
TGCGCCAGCAGTTTGACTAACGGGGGACAAGAGACCCAGTACTTC	CASSLTNGGQETQYF	NA	NA	TRBV10-2	TRBJ2-5
TGCAGTTTGCGGGACAGGGTGTTGCAGCCCCAGCATTTT	CSLRDRVLQPQHF	TRBD1	NA	TRBV20-1	TRBJ1-5
TGTGCCAGCAGCTTCGGGACGGATTATGGCTACACCTTC	CASSFGTDYGYTF	NA	few	TRBV11-1	TRBJ1-2
TGTGCCGGAAGCGGCGGCAGGCAAGAGACCCAGTACTTC	CAGSGGRQETQYF	NA	NA	TRBV2	TRBJ2-5
TGTGCCAGCAGCTTAGCGCTGCCATTCAATCAGCCCCAGCATTTT	CASSLALPFNQPQHF	NA	NA	TRBV7-2	TRBJ1-5
TGTGCCATGGGCGTCGGGATGGCCGGGGAGCTGTTTTTT	CAMGVGMAGELFF	NA	NA	TRBV12-3/TRBV12-4	TRBJ2-2
TGCAGCGTTGCGACAGGGGCCCTGAACACTGAAGCTTTCTTT	CSVATGALNTEAFF	TRBD1	NA	TRBV29-1	TRBJ1-1
TGTGCCAGCAGCCATCGAGGGGTAGGGGGCGGGCACACTGAAGCTTTCTTT	CASSHRGVGGGHTEAFF	TRBD1	NA	TRBV4-2	TRBJ1-1
TGTGCCAGCAGCCCCTTTTCAGATACGCAGTATTTT	CASSPFSDTQYF	NA	few	TRBV5-5	TRBJ2-3
TGTGCCAGCAGTGAAGTCAGGACAGGGGGTTTAGATACGCAGTATTTT	CASSEVRTGGLDTQYF	TRBD1	few	TRBV6-1	TRBJ2-3
TGTGCCAGCTCACTGGACGGACCCTACGAGCAGTACTTC	CASSLDGPYEQYF	NA	NA	TRBV18	TRBJ2-7
TGTGCCAGCAGTGGCCCGCAAACAAATTACGAGCAGTACTTC	CASSGPQTNYEQYF	NA	few	TRBV2	TRBJ2-7
TGTGCCAGCAGCTTAGGGACAGGGGCGGACTATGGCTACACCTTC	CASSLGTGADYGYTF	TRBD1	few	TRBV7-3	TRBJ1-2
TGTGCCAGCAGTTTTGGGAGGGGTTCTGGCTACACCTTC	CASSFGRGSGYTF	NA	many	TRBV12-3/TRBV12-4	TRBJ1-2
TGTGCTAGTGGACCCGGGACAGGGGAATTGGAGACCCAGTACTTC	CASGPGTGELETQYF	TRBD1	NA	TRBV12-5	TRBJ2-5
TGTGCCAGCAGTAACGACGCAGGGGGCCAAGAGACCCAGTACTTC	CASSNDAGGQETQYF	TRBD1	NA	TRBV6-6	TRBJ2-5
TGCAGTGCTAGTTCCAGTTTGGAGACCCAGTACTTC	CSASSSLETQYF	NA	NA	TRBV20-1	TRBJ2-5
TGTGCCAGCAGTTACTCAAAACAGGAGGGAGGGATGAGGAATGAGCAGTTCTTC	CASSYSKQEGGMRNEQFF	TRBD2	NA	TRBV6-2/TRBV6-3	TRBJ2-1
TGTGCCAGCAGTGAATTTCACCCCTCTGGGGCCAACGTCCTGACTTTC	CASSEFHPSGANVLTF	NA	NA	TRBV6-1	TRBJ2-6
TGCAGTGCAAAACAAGGGGGGGCCCAAGAGACCCAGTACTTC	CSAKQGGAQETQYF	NA	NA	TRBV20-1	TRBJ2-5
TGTGCCGGCAGTCTCGGGGATTGGAGCGGCGCTCAAGAGACCCAGTACTTC	CAGSLGDWSGAQETQYF	NA	NA	TRBV12-3/TRBV12-4	TRBJ2-5
TGCGCCAGAAGCCTCCCGGGACAGGGGAGAGGCTACACCTTC	CARSLPGQGRGYTF	TRBD1	NA	TRBV4-1	TRBJ1-2
TGTGCCAGCAGTACAGGGGGGTCGACCAACTATGGCTACACCTTC	CASSTGGSTNYGYTF	TRBD1	once	TRBV12-3/TRBV12-4	TRBJ1-2
TGCAGTGGAAGGATCACTCAAGAGACCCAGTACTTC	CSGRITQETQYF	NA	NA	TRBV20-1	TRBJ2-5
TGTGCCAGCAGCTTACAGGGGCTCGGCAATCAGCCCCAGCATTTT	CASSLQGLGNQPQHF	NA	once	TRBV13	TRBJ1-5
TGTGCCATAGATACCGGGACAGAGACCTACGAGCAGTACTTC	CAIDTGTETYEQYF	TRBD1	NA	TRBV2	TRBJ2-7
TGTGCCAGCAGGAAGGAGTCCGGACAGGGCCATGAAGCTTTCTTT	CASRKESGQGHEAFF	TRBD1	NA	TRBV2	TRBJ1-1
TGCAGTGCTAGAGGGGGACTAGCGGGGGAACGGACCCAGTACTTC	CSARGGLAGERTQYF	TRBD2	NA	TRBV20-1	TRBJ2-5
TGTGCCAGCAGCTTGTCCGGGACAGGGGGCGTCTATGGCTACACCTTC	CASSLSGTGGVYGYTF	TRBD1	NA	TRBV5-6	TRBJ1-2
TGTGCCAGCAGCTTGATGACAGCGGAGTCAGATACGCAGTATTTT	CASSLMTAESDTQYF	NA	few	TRBV7-6	TRBJ2-3
TGTGCCAGCAGTGCCAGGGGCTGGGAGACCCAGTACTTC	CASSARGWETQYF	NA	few	TRBV25-1	TRBJ2-5
TGTGCCAGCAGTCTCCCTAGCGGGGGTCCCTACAATGAGCAGTTCTTC	CASSLPSGGPYNEQFF	TRBD2	NA	TRBV6-2/TRBV6-3	TRBJ2-1
TGTGCCAGCAGGAGAGACAGGGGGCGAAACACTGAAGCTTTCTTT	CASRRDRGRNTEAFF	TRBD1	few	TRBV28	TRBJ1-1
TGTGCCAGCAGTGAGGAGGGGGCGGGTGAAAAACTGTTTTTT	CASSEEGAGEKLFF	TRBD1	NA	TRBV2	TRBJ1-4
TGTGCCAGCAGCCCGGCCAGGGTAGGGGTTCTGAACACTGAAGCTTTCTTT	CASSPARVGVLNTEAFF	NA	NA	TRBV7-9	TRBJ1-1
TGTGCCAGCAGCGCCGGGACTAGCGGGGTTGGGAGCACAGATACGCAGTATTTT	CASSAGTSGVGSTDTQYF	TRBD2	few	TRBV7-9	TRBJ2-3
TGTGCCACCAGTGTTGTCGGGACACCACTGAACACTGAAGCTTTCTTT	CATSVVGTPLNTEAFF	NA	few	TRBV24-1	TRBJ1-1